This TCR beta chain was documented in a study of CD8 T cells in Susac syndrome. Overall study: The Susac syndrome patients that were sequenced included roughly six with active disease and fewer than 10 in remission.

Random hexamers were used to reverse transcribe an amount of roughly 0.5 to 1 ug RNA. MiXCR, applied by TCRdb to the immunoSEQ multiplex PCR reads, yields one record per CDR3 protein. Seen here are 200,000 to 300,000 distinct CDR3 sequences, 96% observed once, and the top ten hold about 0.094%. TCR beta was sequenced from blood CD8+ and CD4+ T cells. FACS enriched CD8+ TEMRA cells, while bulk CD8+ and CD4+ were negatively isolated. This CDR3 is 12 amino acids long. Germline V lookup: CDR1 DFQATT, CDR2 SNEGSKA (reference sequence). V was shortened by 4 bases and J by 4 bases, with 11 bases between the two germline ends.

V is TRBV20-1 and J is TRBJ2-7, with no clear D. The receptor was derived from a human donor with Susac syndrome. What was sequenced was CD4+ T cells from PBMCs. The CDR3 region is CSATPSLYEQYF. The CDR3, as DNA: TGCAGTGCTACTCCCTCCCTGTACGAGCAGTACTTC.